Below are 28 T cell receptor beta chains sequenced from a single sample in a study of tumor and adjacent non-tumor tissue in lung cancer (dated by TCRdb to 2016 to 2019). RNA was isolated from bulk, unsorted tissue, and RNA quality was assessed with a NanoDrop ND-1000 and an Agilent 2100. The library was obtained by multiplex PCR. Sequencing instrument: Illumina HiSeq 2500. TCRbeta libraries were constructed through three rounds of nested PCR with primers (Table S4) according to protocols adapted from ARM-PCR. Starting from the raw public reads, TCRdb applied fastp trimming at Q25, assembled clones with MiXCR and retained in-frame beta chains. One record per CDR3 amino acid sequence lists the most common genes and DNA. The sample has some 90,000 distinct CDR3 sequences on record, roughly two thirds of them singletons. Of the sample, roughly 14% falls within the top ten clones. Sequencing was carried out using lung tumor tissue. The receptors come from a man between 65 and 85 years old with non-small cell lung cancer.

This clonotype was picked up one time. One end of the junction varies from germline; a read error may be responsible. The chain carries TRBV11-2 and TRBJ2-7, with D possibly TRBD1 on 6 matching bases. Per the germline V gene, CDR1 is SGHAT and CDR2 is FQNNGV. CDR3 size: 13 residues. This CDR3 is CASNLDTGYEQYF. The CDR3 DNA is TGTGCCAGCAACTTAGACACAGGGTACGAGCAGTACTTC.

V usage is TRBV29-1 and J usage is TRBJ2-7; a weak D match, TRBD2 (6 bases). The germline CDR1 and CDR2 sequences are SQVTM and ANQGSEA. CDR3 length equals 13 residues. The CDR3 spells CSVSTRGSYEQYF. In DNA form, the CDR3 reads TGCAGTGTGTCGACTAGAGGCTCCTACGAGCAGTACTTC.

As to this clonotype: The final CDR3 position lacks the conserved phenylalanine or tryptophan, pointing to a likely read error. V is TRBV11-2 and J is TRBJ2-3; no definite D call. Trimming pared 2 bases from V and 5 bases from J, leaving 5 bases between. The CDR3 has 12 residues. Looked up from germline, CDR1 is SGHAT and CDR2 is FQNNGV. This CDR3 reads CASSLSVDTQYS. In DNA, the CDR3 is TGTGCCAGCAGCTTATCCGTAGATACGCAGTATTCT.

This clonotype was seen more than once but under ten times. The chain links TRBV30 to TRBJ2-1, with 9 bases that match TRBD2. The CDR3 length is 14 residues. The germline V gene encodes CDR1 GTSNPN and CDR2 SVGIG (reference sequence). Trimming took 7 bases from V and 9 from J; bases not matched to a gene: 13. The CDR3 region is CAYARGGGAGEQFF. The CDR3 coding sequence is TGTGCCTACGCTCGGGGCGGGGGGGCCGGTGAGCAGTTCTTC.

This clonotype was counted between two and nine times. J is TRBJ2-7 and V is TRBV20-1, with D maybe TRBD2 (6 bases). Per germline, CDR1 DFQATT and CDR2 SNEGSKA (reference sequence). This CDR3 comprises 15 residues. V lost 0 bases and J 1 base, leaving 13 bases between the germline ends. DNA of the CDR3: TGCAGTGCTAGAGATCGAGGGAGGATATCCTACGAGCAGTACTTC. As protein: CSARDRGRISYEQYF.

A remark on this clonotype: This sequence may be a read error, since a much larger clone differs from it by one base. The V and J genes are TRBV6-6 and TRBJ2-4; D may be TRBD2 (7 bases). CDR1 is MNHNY and CDR2 is SVGAGI in the germline V gene (reference sequence). The CDR3 loop spans 16 amino acids. The CDR3: CASSPSRGGGKNTQYF. CDR3 sequence (DNA): TGTGCCAGCAGCCCCTCGAGGGGAGGGGGAAAAAACACTCAGTACTTC.

This clonotype was seen a handful of times. This chain connects TRBV5-1 to TRBJ2-2; D may be TRBD1 (6 bases). There are 15 residues in the CDR3. The V gene lost 0 bases and the J gene lost 4 bases, with 10 bases spanning the gap. CDR1 is SGHRS and CDR2 is YFSETQ in the germline V gene. The CDR3 DNA follows: TGCGCCAGCAGCTTGGTTCAGGGGAGCACCGGGGAGCTGTTTTTT. Translation: CASSLVQGSTGELFF.

Notes on this clonotype: Given the absence of the conserved phenylalanine or tryptophan at the CDR3 end, a read error is likely. The CDR3, as DNA: TGTGCCAGCAGTTTCTCCGAGGGTCGGGGTTCCTATGAGCAGTACTTG. Its protein is CASSFSEGRGSYEQYL. The V call is TRBV6-2 or TRBV6-3, the J call TRBJ2-7; tentatively, D is TRBD2 (5 bases). The length of the CDR3 is 16 residues. Germline V CDR1 and CDR2: MNHEY, SVGEGT.

In the case of this clonotype: At one boundary the junction diverges from the germline segment, which might be a read error. The chain couples TRBV11-2 to TRBJ2-4; D gene uncertain. Germline V gene sequence: CDR1 SGHAT, CDR2 FQNNGV. This CDR3 comprises 13 residues. CDR3 residues: CVSTSESKNIQYF. The CDR3 coding sequence is TGTGTCAGCACCTCAGAATCCAAAAACATTCAGTACTTC.

As regards this clonotype: A read error may produce the germline difference seen at one junction end. This rearrangement joins TRBV11-1 to TRBJ2-1, with 8 positions matching TRBD2. The CDR3 runs to 17 residues. Germline values: CDR1 SGHAT, CDR2 FQDESV (reference sequence). The CDR3 is CVSSWYPAGVPCNEQFF. The CDR3 DNA reads TGTGTCAGCAGCTGGTACCCAGCGGGAGTTCCCTGCAATGAGCAGTTCTTC.

This clonotype showed up just a few times. A single base separates this from a much larger clone, so it may be a read error. The CDR3 region is CASNLKPGQGHEQYF. In DNA form, the CDR3 reads TGCGCCAGCAACTTAAAACCGGGACAGGGCCACGAGCAGTACTTC. The genes are TRBV5-1 and TRBJ2-7; 9 bases line up with TRBD1. V gave up 6 bases and J gave up 5 bases; unmatched junction bases: 12. The CDR3 consists of 15 residues. Germline CDR1 reads SGHRS; CDR2 reads YFSETQ.

The chain joins TRBV5-1 to TRBJ1-1, with D possibly being TRBD1 (5 bases). The CDR3 runs 14 residues. Trimming left V 9 bases short and J 7 bases short, with 22 bases between. The germline CDR1 and CDR2 sequences are SGHRS and YFSETQ. The CDR3 sequence is CAITKGQNRGEAFF. In DNA, the CDR3 is TGCGCCATCACTAAGGGGCAAAATAGAGGTGAAGCTTTCTTT. The whole variable domain, remainder taken from reference TRBV5-1 and TRBJ1-1, is KAGVTQTPRYLIKTRGQQVTLSCSPISGHRSVSWYQQTPGQGLQFLFEYFSETQRNKGNFPGRFSGRQFSNSRSEMNVSTLELGDSALYLCAITKGQNRGEAFFGQGTRLTVV.

Worth noting for this clonotype: One end of the junction varies from germline; a read error may be responsible. The V and J genes are TRBV7-3 and TRBJ2-1; TRBD1 aligns across 7 bases. The length of the CDR3 is 12 residues. From germline, CDR1 is SGHTA and CDR2 FQGTGA. In DNA, the CDR3 is TGTGACAGCAGCTCCTACAGGGGTGAGCAGTTCTTC. This sequence encodes CDSSSYRGEQFF.

A word on this clonotype: A read error may explain this, as a much larger clone is one base away. This sequence joins TRBV29-1 and TRBJ1-2; no clear D gene. Germline V CDR1 and CDR2: SQVTM, ANQGSEA. Between the trimmed V and J ends, which lost 3 bases and 6 bases, there was a span of 14 bases. The CDR3 spans 13 residues. The CDR3 reads CSVDTHNQDGYTF. CDR3 nucleotide sequence: TGCAGCGTTGATACCCACAACCAGGATGGCTACACCTTC.

Remarks on this clonotype: One end of the junction fails to match germline, which may point to a read error. V is TRBV11-1 and J is TRBJ2-1; 10 nucleotides agree with TRBD2. Germline CDR1 reads SGHAT; CDR2 reads FQDESV (reference sequence). The CDR3 sequence is 17 residues long. This CDR3 reads CANSLPRASGSSDEQFF. DNA of the CDR3: TGTGCCAATAGCCTCCCGCGGGCTAGCGGGAGTTCGGATGAACAGTTCTTC.

This clonotype was detected once. As the CDR3 is not closed by the conserved phenylalanine or tryptophan, this likely results from a read error. The chain couples TRBV11-3 to TRBJ2-2, with TRBD1 identical over 9 bases. This CDR3 spans 15 amino acids. CDR1 is SGHNT and CDR2 is YENEEA in the germline V gene. The CDR3 reads CANSPGTGPTGELFL. CDR3 sequence (DNA): TGTGCCAACAGCCCCGGGACAGGGCCCACCGGGGAGCTGTTTCTT.

As for this clonotype: Relative to the germline gene, one junction end is altered; a read error may explain this. The J gene is TRBJ2-1, the V gene TRBV11-2, with TRBD2 matching 14 bases. Germline CDR1 reads SGHAT; CDR2 reads FQNNGV. The CDR3 is made up of 16 amino acids. CDR3 region: CTSSLLRLAGGVEQFF. The CDR3 coding sequence is TGTACCAGCAGCCTCCTTAGACTAGCGGGAGGGGTGGAGCAGTTCTTC.

This clonotype has more than one count but fewer than ten. Given a much more abundant clone one base away, this may be a read error. CDR3 bases: TGCAGTGCTGGTAGGGGCGACGAGCAGTACTTC. It is translated as CSAGRGDEQYF. The chain joins TRBV20-1 to TRBJ2-7; the D gene is possibly TRBD1 (5 bases). Germline V gene data show CDR1 as DFQATT and CDR2 as SNEGSKA (reference sequence). With 5 bases removed from V and 5 bases from J, the gap between germline ends came to 10 bases. This CDR3 spans 11 amino acids.

As concerns this clonotype: A read error is possible here, since a much larger clone lies one base away. The rearrangement uses TRBV12-3 or TRBV12-4 and TRBJ2-7; D is uncertain. Between the trimmed V and J ends, which lost 7 bases and 4 bases, there was a span of 17 bases. The CDR3 is 14 residues long. The DNA of the CDR3 is TGTGCCAGCACTTCTAGAGGTCCACCTTACGAGCAGTACTTC. Translated: CASTSRGPPYEQYF.

In regard to this clonotype: A much larger clone lies one base from this, so it may be a read error. The V gene is TRBV20-1, the J gene TRBJ2-5; D gene ambiguous. Germline V gene lookup returns CDR1 DFQATT and CDR2 SNEGSKA (reference sequence). This CDR3 is built from 15 residues. Written as DNA, the CDR3 is TGCAGTGCTAGAGACGTCGGCTGTTTCCAAGAGACCCAATACTTC. This encodes CSARDVGCFQETQYF.

This clonotype was recorded at least ten times. The rearrangement joins TRBV13 to TRBJ2-7; D not certain. CDR1 and CDR2 from the germline V gene are PRHDT and FYEKMQ (reference sequence). Trimming removed 5 bases from V and 6 bases from J, with 17 bases in between. The CDR3 has 14 amino acids. The CDR3, as DNA: TGTGCCAGCAGCCGTACTGGGTTTAATCTCGAGCAGTACTTC. It codes for CASSRTGFNLEQYF.

About this clonotype: Here the CDR3 omits its conserved ending phenylalanine or tryptophan, so a read error is the likely source. J is TRBJ1-1 and V is TRBV11-3; weak D call: TRBD1 (6 bases). This CDR3 has 16 residues. Germline CDR1 and CDR2: SGHNT and YENEEA. CDR3 in DNA: TGTGCCAGCAGCCGCTGCGGGACAAATATGAACACTGTAGCTTTCATT. Its protein is CASSRCGTNMNTVAFI.

By share of the sample, this clonotype is medium-sized. The chain is built from TRBV11-1 and TRBJ2-7, with D possibly being TRBD1 (5 bases). V dropped 4 bases and J dropped 0 bases, with 10 bases sitting between them. The CDR3 totals 14 residues. Per the germline V gene, CDR1 is SGHAT and CDR2 is FQDESV (reference sequence). CDR3 residues: CASSSRQTSYEQYF. The CDR3 DNA is TGTGCCAGCAGCTCCCGACAGACCTCCTACGAGCAGTACTTC.

This clonotype was seen a single time. At one boundary the junction diverges from the germline segment, which might be a read error. The chain combines TRBV4-1 with TRBJ2-7, with 7 bases aligning to TRBD2. The CDR3 extends over 16 amino acids. The germline V gene encodes CDR1 MGHRA and CDR2 YSYEKL. The CDR3, as DNA: TGCGCCAGCAGCCAAGATCGGGTAGCGGGTTACTATGAGCAGTGCTTC. This encodes CASSQDRVAGYYEQCF.

The genes are TRBV28 and TRBJ1-5; no firm D call. V was trimmed by 6 bases and J by 12 bases, leaving 18 bases between them. The V gene's germline CDR1 is MDHEN and CDR2 SYDVKM. This CDR3 region has 13 residues. The DNA of the CDR3 is TGTGCCAGCAGACCCAAAATCGATAGGATCCAGCATTTT. Translating gives CASRPKIDRIQHF.

With regard to this clonotype: The CDR3 ends on some other residue instead of the conserved phenylalanine or tryptophan, so this is likely a read error. The chain is built from TRBV11-3 and TRBJ2-7; D gene unclear. Germline CDR1 is SGHNT and CDR2 is YENEEA. The germline V and J ends were trimmed by 7 bases and 7 bases, with 17 bases remaining between them. This CDR3 comprises 13 residues. The CDR3 coding sequence is TGTGCCAGCAACTTGGATGGTTGGTCGGAGCAGTACTTA. Translation: CASNLDGWSEQYL.

Concerning this clonotype: This may be a read error: a much more frequent sequence differs by one nucleotide. The chain has TRBV5-1 and TRBJ2-7; unclear D gene. Germline V gene data show CDR1 as SGHRS and CDR2 as YFSETQ. The CDR3 has 8 amino acids. The CDR3 region is CAISPDPV. DNA for the CDR3: TGCGCCATCAGCCCGGACCCGGTC.

This clonotype was seen only a few times. This rearrangement joins TRBV2 to TRBJ2-3; TRBD2 matches 9 bases. The V segment lost 11 bases and the J segment 0 bases; nucleotides outside the gene matches: 18. CDR1 SNHLY and CDR2 FYNNEI come from the germline V gene. The CDR3 consists of 18 residues. CDR3 DNA sequence: TGTGCCTGGAGTGGGGCTAGCGGGACTTACTCTAGCACAGATACGCAGTATTTT. It yields the protein CAWSGASGTYSSTDTQYF. Full variable domain (outside the CDR3, taken from reference TRBV2 and TRBJ2-3): EPEVTQTPSHQVTQMGQEVILRCVPISNHLYFYWYRQILGQKVEFLVSFYNNEISEKSEIFDDQFSVERPDGSNFTLKIRSTKLEDSAMYFCAWSGASGTYSSTDTQYFGPGTRLTVL.